This passage covers 15 T cell receptor beta chains from one sample sequenced in a study of blood T cell repertoires in COVID-19. The data were produced by immunoSEQ multiplex PCR, yet TCRdb's version contains in-frame clones alone and is incomplete. The table shows 400,000 to 500,000 clones, with roughly 89% occurring only once. Material for sequencing was peripheral blood. The receptors here all came from a woman aged 25-40 years with active or convalescent COVID-19.

CDR3 nucleotides: TGTGCCAGCAGTTTAAGCGGTTATAGCAATCAGCCCCAGCATTTT. The encoded protein is CASSLSGYSNQPQHF. The genes are TRBV27 and TRBJ1-5, with no clear D. Germline loops: CDR1 MNHEY, CDR2 SMNVEV (reference sequence). V was clipped by 2 bases and J by 0 bases, with 8 bases between them. The CDR3 totals 15 residues.

The chain carries TRBV2 and TRBJ2-7; 8 positions agree with TRBD1. Germline lookup yields CDR1 SNHLY and CDR2 FYNNEI. The V gene end was trimmed by 5 bases and the J gene end by 5 bases; junction bases not matched to a gene: 11. This CDR3 has 15 amino acids. DNA of the CDR3: TGTGCCAGCAGTTCAGACAGGGGCCCCTGGAACGAGCAGTACTTC. Translation gives CASSSDRGPWNEQYF.

V usage is TRBV29-1 and J usage is TRBJ1-4; D is perhaps TRBD1 (5 bases). The CDR3 runs 13 residues. The V end lost 6 bases, the J end lost 5 bases, and 13 bases lay between the germline ends. Germline V gene lookup returns CDR1 SQVTM and CDR2 ANQGSEA. The CDR3 is CSVRESGNEKLFF. The CDR3, as DNA: TGCAGCGTCAGGGAAAGCGGGAATGAAAAACTGTTTTTT. The complete variable domain, with remaining parts taken from reference TRBV29-1 and TRBJ1-4, reads SAVISQKPSRDICQRGTSLTIQCQVDSQVTMMFWYRQQPGQSLTLIATANQGSEATYESGFVIDKFPISRPNLTFSTLTVSNMSPEDSSIYLCSVRESGNEKLFFGSGTQLSVL.

The rearrangement joins TRBV2 to TRBJ1-5, with D unclear. Deletions cut 6 bases from V and 2 bases from J, with 14 bases between. Germline V CDR1 and CDR2: SNHLY, FYNNEI. CDR3 length: 15 residues. CDR3 DNA sequence: TGTGCCAGCAGGGAGGGTTTTGAGCGCAATCAGCCCCAGCATTTT. This codes for CASREGFERNQPQHF.

The chain recombines TRBV3-1 (or the pseudogene TRBV3-2) with TRBJ2-5; 9 bases are a match to TRBD1. CDR1 is LGHDT, CDR2 YNNKEL, per germline (reference sequence). The CDR3 runs 16 residues. Unmatched junction bases numbered 9, after V lost 0 bases and J lost 7 bases. The CDR3 DNA is TGTGCCAGCAGCCAAGATCCGGGACAGGGTAGGACGACCCAGTACTTC. Translated: CASSQDPGQGRTTQYF.

This chain joins TRBV29-1 and TRBJ2-3, with TRBD2 matching over 9 bases. Germline V gene data show CDR1 as SQVTM and CDR2 as ANQGSEA. V lost 5 bases, J lost 4 bases, and 10 bases stayed unmatched. This CDR3 region has 15 residues. DNA of the CDR3: TGCAGCGTTCGAGGGAGCGGGAGGTACCCAGATACGCAGTATTTT. Amino acid sequence: CSVRGSGRYPDTQYF.

This chain links TRBV5-6 with TRBJ1-2, with D perhaps TRBD1 (6 bases). The CDR3 is made up of 15 amino acids. The V gene lost 0 bases and the J gene lost 2 bases, with 11 bases spanning the gap. Germline loops: CDR1 SGHDT, CDR2 YYEEEE. The CDR3 sequence is CASSLGTATNYGYTF. Written as DNA, the CDR3 is TGTGCCAGCAGCTTGGGGACAGCGACGAACTATGGCTACACCTTC.

V and J are TRBV10-1 and TRBJ1-1, with 10 bases aligning to TRBD1. Germline CDR1 reads WNHNN; CDR2 reads SYGVQD (reference sequence). This CDR3 is 15 amino acids long. Trimming at V came to 4 bases and at J to 6 bases, leaving 8 bases not matched to a gene. The DNA of the CDR3 is TGCGCCAGCAGTGTCTCCCGGGACAGGGGTTCTGAAGCTTTCTTT. Amino acids: CASSVSRDRGSEAFF.

The chain is built from TRBV11-1 and TRBJ2-7, with TRBD1 as a possible D gene (6 bases). The CDR3 consists of 13 residues. Germline-derived CDR1 and CDR2 are SGHAT and FQDESV (reference sequence). V was shortened by 6 bases and J by 6 bases, with 15 bases between the two germline ends. Here the CDR3 reads CASRSLLGGEQYF. CDR3 DNA sequence: TGTGCCAGCAGGTCCCTGCTAGGGGGCGAGCAGTACTTC.

The chain couples TRBV19 to TRBJ2-7; D may be TRBD1 (6 bases). CDR1 LNHDA and CDR2 SQIVND come from the germline V gene (reference sequence). Trimming stripped 3 bases from V and 3 bases from J, with 12 bases between. CDR3 length: 14 amino acids. The CDR3 is CASSMGAGDYEQYF. The CDR3 coding sequence is TGTGCCAGTAGTATGGGGGCCGGGGACTACGAGCAGTACTTC.

This clone was seen only a few times. This chain connects TRBV19 to TRBJ1-5; 10 nucleotides align to TRBD1. The CDR3 spans 20 residues. After removal of 1 base from V and 0 bases from J, the junction contained 12 bases not matched to a gene. The germline CDR1 and CDR2 sequences are LNHDA and SQIVND (reference sequence). The CDR3 here is CASSIGPTGGGVASNQPQHF. Here the CDR3 DNA reads TGTGCCAGTAGTATAGGACCGACAGGGGGCGGCGTGGCTAGCAATCAGCCCCAGCATTTT.

The chain couples TRBV29-1 to TRBJ1-1, with D uncertain. Trimming cost V 3 bases and J 1 base, with 27 bases left between them. Germline CDR1 is SQVTM and CDR2 is ANQGSEA. The CDR3 runs 19 residues. The CDR3 spells CSVDARRPQNQLPNTEAFF. CDR3 DNA: TGCAGCGTTGACGCCCGTAGGCCTCAAAACCAACTACCGAACACTGAAGCTTTCTTT.

V and J are TRBV10-3 and TRBJ1-1; TRBD1 is a possible D gene (5 bases). Germline CDR1 reads ENHRY; CDR2 reads SYGVKD. The germline V and J ends were trimmed by 6 bases and 1 base, with 12 bases remaining between them. The CDR3 runs 14 residues. DNA for the CDR3: TGTGCCATCAGCTTGACAGACGGGAACACTGAAGCTTTCTTT. It yields the protein CAISLTDGNTEAFF.

The chain carries TRBV3-1 (or the pseudogene TRBV3-2) and TRBJ2-3; weak D call: TRBD1 (6 bases). The germline V gene encodes CDR1 LGHDT and CDR2 YNNKEL (reference sequence). V was shortened by 7 bases and J by 9 bases, with 20 bases between the two germline ends. The CDR3 is made up of 14 amino acids. Written as DNA, the CDR3 is TGTGCCAGCACTACCTCCCTACAGGGTCGGACGCAGTATTTT. It translates to CASTTSLQGRTQYF.

This chain uses TRBV9 with TRBJ1-2, with D maybe TRBD1 (5 bases). This CDR3 comprises 17 residues. Germline V gives CDR1 SGDLS, CDR2 YYNGEE. V was cut by 0 bases and J by 0 bases, with 15 bases left in between. The CDR3 reads CASSVDPGSLSNYGYTF. Here the CDR3 DNA reads TGTGCCAGCAGCGTAGATCCAGGGTCCCTGTCTAACTATGGCTACACCTTC.